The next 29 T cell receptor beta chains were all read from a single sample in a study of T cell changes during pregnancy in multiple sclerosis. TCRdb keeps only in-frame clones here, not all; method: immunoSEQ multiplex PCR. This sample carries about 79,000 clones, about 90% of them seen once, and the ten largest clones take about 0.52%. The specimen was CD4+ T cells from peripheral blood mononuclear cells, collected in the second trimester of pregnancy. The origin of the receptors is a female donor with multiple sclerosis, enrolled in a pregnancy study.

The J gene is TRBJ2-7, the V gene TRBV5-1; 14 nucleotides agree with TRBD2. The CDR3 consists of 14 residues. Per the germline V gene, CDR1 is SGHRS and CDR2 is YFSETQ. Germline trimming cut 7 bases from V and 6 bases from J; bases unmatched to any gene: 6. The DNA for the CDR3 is TGCGCCAGCGATGACGGACTAGCGGGAGGCGAGCAGTACTTC. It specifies CASDDGLAGGEQYF.

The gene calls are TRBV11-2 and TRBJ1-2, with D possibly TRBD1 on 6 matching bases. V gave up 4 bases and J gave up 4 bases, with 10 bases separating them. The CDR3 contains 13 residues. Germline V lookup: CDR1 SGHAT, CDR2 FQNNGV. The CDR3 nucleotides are TGTGCCAGCAGCTCAGGGGTAGTCTATGGCTACACCTTC. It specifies CASSSGVVYGYTF. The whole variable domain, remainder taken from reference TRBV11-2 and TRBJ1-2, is EAGVAQSPRYKIIEKRQSVAFWCNPISGHATLYWYQQILGQGPKLLIQFQNNGVVDDSQLPKDRFSAERLKGVDSTLKIQPAKLEDSAVYLCASSSGVVYGYTFGSGTRLTVV.

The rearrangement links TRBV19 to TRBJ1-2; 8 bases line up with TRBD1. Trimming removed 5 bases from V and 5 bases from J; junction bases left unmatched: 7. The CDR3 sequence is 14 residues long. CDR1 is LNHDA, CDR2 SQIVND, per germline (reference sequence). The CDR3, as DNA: TGTGCCAGTAGTCCCGGACAGGGCCGTTATGGCTACACCTTC. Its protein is CASSPGQGRYGYTF.

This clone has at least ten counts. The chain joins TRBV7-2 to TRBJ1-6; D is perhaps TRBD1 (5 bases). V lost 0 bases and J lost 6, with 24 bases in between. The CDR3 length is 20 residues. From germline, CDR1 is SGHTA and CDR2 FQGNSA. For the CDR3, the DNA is TGTGCCAGCAGCTTAGCGACTCCGGGACGGGGGACGATTCGTAATTCACCCCTCCACTTT. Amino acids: CASSLATPGRGTIRNSPLHF.

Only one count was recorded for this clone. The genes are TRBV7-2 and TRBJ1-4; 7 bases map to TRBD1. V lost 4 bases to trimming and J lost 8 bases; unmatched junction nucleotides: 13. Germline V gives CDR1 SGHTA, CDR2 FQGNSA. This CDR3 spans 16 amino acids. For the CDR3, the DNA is TGTGCCAGCAGCTCAGACCCGACAGGGTTTAGGGAAAAACTGTTTTTT. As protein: CASSSDPTGFREKLFF.

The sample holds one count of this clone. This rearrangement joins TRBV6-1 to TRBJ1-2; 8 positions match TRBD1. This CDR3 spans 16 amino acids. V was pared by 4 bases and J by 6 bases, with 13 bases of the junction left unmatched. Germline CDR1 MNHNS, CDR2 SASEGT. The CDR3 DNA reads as TGTGCCAGCAGTGTTTCAGGGGGCCCGGGGTGGAATGGCTACACCTTC. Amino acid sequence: CASSVSGGPGWNGYTF.

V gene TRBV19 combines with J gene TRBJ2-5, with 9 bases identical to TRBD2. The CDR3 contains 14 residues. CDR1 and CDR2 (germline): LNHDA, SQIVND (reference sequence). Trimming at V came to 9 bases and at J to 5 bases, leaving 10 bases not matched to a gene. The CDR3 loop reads CASSSLAGSETQYF. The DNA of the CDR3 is TGTGCCAGCTCGAGTCTAGCGGGATCGGAGACCCAGTACTTC.

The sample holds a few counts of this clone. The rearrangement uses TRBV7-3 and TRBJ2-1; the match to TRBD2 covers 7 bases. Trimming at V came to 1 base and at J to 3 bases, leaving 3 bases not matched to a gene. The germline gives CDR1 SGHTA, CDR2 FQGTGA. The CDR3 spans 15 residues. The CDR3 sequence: CASSLRGRDYNEQFF. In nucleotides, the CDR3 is TGTGCCAGCAGCTTAAGGGGGAGGGACTACAATGAGCAGTTCTTC.

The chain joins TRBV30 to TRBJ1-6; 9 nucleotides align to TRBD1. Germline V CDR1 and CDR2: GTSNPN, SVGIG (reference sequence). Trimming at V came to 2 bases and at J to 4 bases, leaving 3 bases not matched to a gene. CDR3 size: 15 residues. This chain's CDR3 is CAWSQGTGYNSPLHF. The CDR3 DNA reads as TGTGCCTGGAGTCAAGGGACAGGGTATAATTCACCCCTCCACTTT. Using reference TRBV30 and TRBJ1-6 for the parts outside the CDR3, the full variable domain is SQTIHQWPATLVQPVGSPLSLECTVEGTSNPNLYWYRQAAGRGLQLLFYSVGIGQISSEVPQNLSASRPQDRQFILSSKKLLLSDSGFYLCAWSQGTGYNSPLHFGNGTRLTVT.

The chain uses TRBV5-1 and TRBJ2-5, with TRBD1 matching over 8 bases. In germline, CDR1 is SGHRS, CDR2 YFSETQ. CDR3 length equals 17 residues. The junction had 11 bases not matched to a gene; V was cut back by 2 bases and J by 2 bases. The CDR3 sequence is CASSLFGRGHGQETQYF. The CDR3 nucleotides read TGCGCCAGCAGCTTATTTGGCAGGGGGCATGGGCAAGAGACCCAGTACTTC.

The CDR3 loop is CASKGAHYGYTF. CDR3 DNA: TGTGCCAGCAAGGGGGCTCACTATGGCTACACCTTC. This chain joins TRBV6-5 and TRBJ1-2; 7 bases align to TRBD1. The CDR3 spans 12 residues. Germline values: CDR1 MNHEY, CDR2 SVGAGI. The junction had 2 bases not matched to a gene; V was cut back by 7 bases and J by 3 bases.

The CDR3 DNA follows: TGTGCCAGCAGGGCCGCGAACACTGAAGCTTTCTTT. It is translated as CASRAANTEAFF. This sequence joins TRBV6-6 and TRBJ1-1; D remains ambiguous. Germline CDR1 MNHNY, CDR2 SVGAGI (reference sequence). The CDR3 loop spans 12 amino acids. Trimming took off 6 bases at V and 1 base at J, with 6 bases between the two ends.

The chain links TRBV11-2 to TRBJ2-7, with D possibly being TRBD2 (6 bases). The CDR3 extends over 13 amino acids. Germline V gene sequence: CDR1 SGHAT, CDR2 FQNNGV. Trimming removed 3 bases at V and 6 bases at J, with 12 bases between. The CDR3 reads CASSLGQGGEQYF. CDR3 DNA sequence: TGTGCCAGCAGCTTGGGGCAGGGAGGCGAGCAGTACTTC.

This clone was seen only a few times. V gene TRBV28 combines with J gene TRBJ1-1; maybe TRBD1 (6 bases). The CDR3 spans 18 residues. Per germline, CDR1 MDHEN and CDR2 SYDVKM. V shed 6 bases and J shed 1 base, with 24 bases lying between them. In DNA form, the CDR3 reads TGTGCCAGCAGCCAACGATTTAATAACAGGGCGAAGAACACTGAAGCTTTCTTT. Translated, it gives CASSQRFNNRAKNTEAFF.

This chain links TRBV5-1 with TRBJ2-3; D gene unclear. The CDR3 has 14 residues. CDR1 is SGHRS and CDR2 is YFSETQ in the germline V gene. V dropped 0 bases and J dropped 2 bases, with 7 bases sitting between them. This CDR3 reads CASSLGRYTDTQYF. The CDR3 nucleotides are TGCGCCAGCAGCTTGGGGAGATACACAGATACGCAGTATTTT. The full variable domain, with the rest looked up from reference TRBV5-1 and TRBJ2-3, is KAGVTQTPRYLIKTRGQQVTLSCSPISGHRSVSWYQQTPGQGLQFLFEYFSETQRNKGNFPGRFSGRQFSNSRSEMNVSTLELGDSALYLCASSLGRYTDTQYFGPGTRLTVL.

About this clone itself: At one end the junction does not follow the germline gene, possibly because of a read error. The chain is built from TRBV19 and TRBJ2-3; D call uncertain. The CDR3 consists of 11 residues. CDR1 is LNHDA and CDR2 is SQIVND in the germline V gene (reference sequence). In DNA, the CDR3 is TGTGCCAGTAGTATTGAGCGCTATTTTAAGTTT. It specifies CASSIERYFKF.

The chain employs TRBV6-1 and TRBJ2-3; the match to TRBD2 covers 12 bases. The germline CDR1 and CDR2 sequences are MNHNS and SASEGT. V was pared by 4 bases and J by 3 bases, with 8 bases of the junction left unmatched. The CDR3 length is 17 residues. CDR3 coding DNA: TGTGCCAGCAGTGCGACTAGCGGGGGTATAGGGACAGATACGCAGTATTTT. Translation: CASSATSGGIGTDTQYF.

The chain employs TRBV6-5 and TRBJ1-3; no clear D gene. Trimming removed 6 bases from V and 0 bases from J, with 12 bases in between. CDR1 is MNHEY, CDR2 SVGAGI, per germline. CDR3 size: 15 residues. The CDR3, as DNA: TGTGCCAGCAGATCAGGTGATTACTCTGGAAACACCATATATTTT. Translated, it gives CASRSGDYSGNTIYF.

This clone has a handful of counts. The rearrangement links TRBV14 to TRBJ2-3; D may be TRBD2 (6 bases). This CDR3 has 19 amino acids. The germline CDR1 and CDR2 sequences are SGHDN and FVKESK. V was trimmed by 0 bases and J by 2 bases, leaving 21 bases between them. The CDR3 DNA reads TGTGCCAGCAGCCAAGATGAGCAGGTAGCGGACCGTTTCACAGATACGCAGTATTTT. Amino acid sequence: CASSQDEQVADRFTDTQYF. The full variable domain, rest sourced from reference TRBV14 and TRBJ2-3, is EAGVTQFPSHSVIEKGQTVTLRCDPISGHDNLYWYRRVMGKEIKFLLHFVKESKQDESGMPNNRFLAERTGGTYSTLKVQPAELEDSGVYFCASSQDEQVADRFTDTQYFGPGTRLTVL.

The CDR3 region is CASSLRLAGGSTDTQYF. The CDR3, as DNA: TGTGCCAGCAGCCTGAGACTAGCGGGGGGGTCCACAGATACGCAGTATTTT. This chain links TRBV7-2 with TRBJ2-3; 14 bases map to TRBD2. With 5 bases clipped from V and 2 bases from J, the junction kept 6 bases outside the gene matches. Germline V CDR1 and CDR2: SGHTA, FQGNSA. The CDR3 loop spans 17 amino acids.

DNA for the CDR3: TGCGCCAGCAGCCAAGAAGGGGGATTAAGCAATCAGCCCCAGCATTTT. Protein product: CASSQEGGLSNQPQHF. The J gene is TRBJ1-5, the V gene TRBV4-1; the D gene is possibly TRBD1 (6 bases). CDR3 size: 16 residues. Per germline, CDR1 MGHRA and CDR2 YSYEKL. Trimming stripped 0 bases from V and 1 base from J, with 10 bases between.

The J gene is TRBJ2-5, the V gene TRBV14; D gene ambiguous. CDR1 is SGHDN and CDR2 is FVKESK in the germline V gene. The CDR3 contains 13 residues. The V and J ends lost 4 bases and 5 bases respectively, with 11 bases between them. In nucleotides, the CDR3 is TGTGCCAGCAGCCCATTACTCGCGGAGACCCAGTACTTC. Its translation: CASSPLLAETQYF. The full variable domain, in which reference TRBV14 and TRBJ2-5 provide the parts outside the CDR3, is EAGVTQFPSHSVIEKGQTVTLRCDPISGHDNLYWYRRVMGKEIKFLLHFVKESKQDESGMPNNRFLAERTGGTYSTLKVQPAELEDSGVYFCASSPLLAETQYFGPGTRLLVL.

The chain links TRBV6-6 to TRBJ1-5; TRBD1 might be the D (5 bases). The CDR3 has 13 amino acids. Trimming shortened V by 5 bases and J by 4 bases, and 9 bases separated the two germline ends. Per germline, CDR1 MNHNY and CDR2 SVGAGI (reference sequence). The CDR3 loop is CASSAQGNQPQHF. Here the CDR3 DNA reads TGTGCCAGCAGTGCGCAGGGTAATCAGCCCCAGCATTTT.

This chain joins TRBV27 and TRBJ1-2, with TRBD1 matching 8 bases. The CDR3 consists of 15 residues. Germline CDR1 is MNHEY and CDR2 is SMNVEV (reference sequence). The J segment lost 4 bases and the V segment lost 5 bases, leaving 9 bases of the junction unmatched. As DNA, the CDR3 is TGTGCCAGCAGTCCTGGGGACAGGAGATTCTATGGCTACACCTTC. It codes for CASSPGDRRFYGYTF.

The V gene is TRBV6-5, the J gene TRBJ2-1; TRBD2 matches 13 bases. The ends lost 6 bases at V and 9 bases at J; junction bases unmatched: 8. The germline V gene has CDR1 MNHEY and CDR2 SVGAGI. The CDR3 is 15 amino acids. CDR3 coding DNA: TGTGCCAGCAGCCGTGGACTAGCGGGAGCAATTGAGCAGTTCTTC. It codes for CASSRGLAGAIEQFF.

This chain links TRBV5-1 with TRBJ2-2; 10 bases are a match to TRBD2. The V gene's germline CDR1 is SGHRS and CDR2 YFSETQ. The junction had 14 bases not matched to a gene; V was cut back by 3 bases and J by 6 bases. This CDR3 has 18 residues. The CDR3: CASSSARISGRAAGELFF. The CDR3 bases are TGCGCCAGCAGCTCCGCACGGATAAGCGGGAGGGCCGCCGGGGAGCTGTTTTTT.

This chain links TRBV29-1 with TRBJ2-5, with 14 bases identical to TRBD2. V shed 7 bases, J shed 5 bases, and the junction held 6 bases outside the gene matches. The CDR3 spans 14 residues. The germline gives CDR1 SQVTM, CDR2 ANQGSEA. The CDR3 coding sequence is TGCAGCGCCAGACTAGCGGGAGGGCGTGAGACCCAGTACTTC. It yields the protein CSARLAGGRETQYF.

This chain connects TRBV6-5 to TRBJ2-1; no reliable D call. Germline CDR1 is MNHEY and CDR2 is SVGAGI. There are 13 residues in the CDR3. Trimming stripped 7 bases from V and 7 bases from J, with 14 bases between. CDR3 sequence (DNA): TGTGCCAGCACTCGGCAGGCTGATAATGAGCAGTTCTTC. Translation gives CASTRQADNEQFF.

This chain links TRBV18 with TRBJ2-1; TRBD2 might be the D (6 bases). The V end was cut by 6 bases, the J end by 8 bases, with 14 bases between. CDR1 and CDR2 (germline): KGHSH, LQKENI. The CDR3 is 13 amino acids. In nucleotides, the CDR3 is TGTGCCAGCTCTGGGGGGATAGGTGATGAGCAGTTCTTC. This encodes CASSGGIGDEQFF.